What follows is one TCR beta chain and its context. Its antigen is as yet unknown. For the second PCR, which ran for 7 to 11 cycles, a sample-barcoded 5' primer and a J-beta primer mix were used. TCRdb re-analysed the 5' RACE reads in MiXCR, keeping a single row per CDR3 protein. The sample lists around 1.1 million distinct CDR3 sequences, under 40% occurring once. This sample stems from a study of blood T cells in healthy people across ages. Whole-study findings and limits: There was a strong correlation between TCR beta diversity and naive T cell percentage. Using unsorted PBMCs precluded a conclusive naive versus antigen-experienced comparison.

Trimming removed 3 bases from V and 5 bases from J, with 18 bases in between. CDR1 and CDR2 (germline): SGHTA, FQGTGA. This CDR3 is 16 amino acids long. The TCR comes from a man younger than 35 in good health. The chain links TRBV7-3 to TRBJ2-3, with D possibly being TRBD1 (6 bases). The sample was blood. The CDR3 spells CASSLDSQDIKDTQYF. CDR3 nucleotide sequence: TGTGCCAGCAGCTTGGACAGTCAGGATATCAAAGATACGCAGTATTTT.